The next 20 T cell receptor beta chains were all read from a single sample in a study of blood T cell repertoires in COVID-19 (dated by TCRdb to about 2020). The method behind the library was the immunoSEQ multiplex PCR assay. TCRdb obtained this table from immuneACCESS and retained in-frame rearrangements with V and J assigned. These tables miss some clones; where compared with another copy, unresolved V genes account for less than half of the shortfall, and the remainder is unexplained. Present in this sample are tens of thousands of clones, 82% of which were seen just once. Roughly a sixth of the sample goes to the ten largest clones. The sequenced sample consisted of peripheral blood. Receptors originate from a human donor in a cohort sampled during active COVID-19.

The chain recombines TRBV30 with TRBJ1-5, with 7 nucleotides matching TRBD1. The CDR3 runs 15 residues. Germline V lookup: CDR1 GTSNPN, CDR2 SVGIG (reference sequence). V shed 0 bases, J shed 4 bases, and the junction held 6 bases outside the gene matches. CDR3 coding DNA: TGTGCCTGGAGTGTAGGGGGCCAACCTAATCAGCCCCAGCATTTT. Translating gives CAWSVGGQPNQPQHF.

This clone was found a few times. CDR3 DNA: TGTGCCAGCAGTACAGGGGGCGGAGAGACCCAGTACTTC. It specifies CASSTGGGETQYF. The chain couples TRBV2 to TRBJ2-5; 9 nucleotides align to TRBD1. Per the germline V gene, CDR1 is SNHLY and CDR2 is FYNNEI. The CDR3 consists of 13 residues. Losses at the gene ends were 5 bases for V and 4 bases for J; bases not matched to a gene: 2.

DNA for the CDR3: TGTGCCAGCAGTCCTGGGAGGAACACTGAAGCTTTCTTT. The encoded protein is CASSPGRNTEAFF. This chain joins TRBV27 and TRBJ1-1; no reliable D call. Germline V lookup: CDR1 MNHEY, CDR2 SMNVEV (reference sequence). V was cut by 5 bases and J by 1 base, with 8 bases left in between. The CDR3 sequence is 13 residues long.

The chain couples TRBV3-1 (or the pseudogene TRBV3-2) to TRBJ1-1; D remains ambiguous. With 1 base removed from V and 0 bases from J, the gap between germline ends came to 6 bases. CDR3 length equals 14 residues. From germline, CDR1 is LGHDT and CDR2 YNNKEL (reference sequence). DNA of the CDR3: TGTGCCAGCAGCCAAGTACAGATGAACACTGAAGCTTTCTTT. The encoded protein is CASSQVQMNTEAFF.

This clone has just one count. This sequence joins TRBV6-5 and TRBJ2-1, with TRBD1 matching 7 bases. CDR3 length equals 13 residues. The trim removed 7 bases at V and 2 bases at J, leaving 2 bases unmatched. CDR1 is MNHEY and CDR2 is SVGAGI in the germline V gene. The chain's CDR3 is CASNRGAYNEQFF. The CDR3 nucleotides are TGTGCCAGCAACAGGGGTGCCTACAATGAGCAGTTCTTC.

This sequence joins TRBV7-7 and TRBJ2-5, with 11 bases that match TRBD2. Germline CDR1 SSHAT, CDR2 FNYEAQ (reference sequence). The CDR3 length is 15 residues. J gave up 3 bases and V 1 base, and 1 base lay outside the gene matches. The CDR3 DNA is TGTGCCAGCAGCTTAGTAGCGGGGGGGAAAGAGACCCAGTACTTC. It encodes CASSLVAGGKETQYF.

V gene TRBV7-8 combines with J gene TRBJ1-2; D possibly corresponds to TRBD1 (5 bases). The CDR3 has 15 residues. Between the trimmed V and J ends, which lost 4 bases and 0 bases, there was a span of 12 bases. Per the germline V gene, CDR1 is SGHVS and CDR2 is FQNEAQ. The CDR3 bases are TGTGCCAGCAGCTCCGGGACTAGAGCTAACTATGGCTACACCTTC. Residues: CASSSGTRANYGYTF.

The chain combines TRBV19 with TRBJ1-1; 8 positions agree with TRBD1. Per the germline V gene, CDR1 is LNHDA and CDR2 is SQIVND (reference sequence). This CDR3 comprises 16 residues. V shed 5 bases, J shed 0 bases, and the junction held 8 bases outside the gene matches. The CDR3 DNA sequence: TGTGCCAGTAGTCCCCGGACAGGGTGGATGAACACTGAAGCTTTCTTT. It specifies CASSPRTGWMNTEAFF.

The V call is TRBV7-8, the J call TRBJ1-2; D is possibly TRBD1 (5 bases). Germline CDR1 reads SGHVS; CDR2 reads FQNEAQ. The CDR3 loop spans 14 amino acids. V lost 0 bases to trimming and J lost 9 bases, with 14 bases between them. The CDR3 DNA reads TGTGCCAGCAGCTTAGCTCCGGCGGGGGGTAGCTACACCTTC. Translating it yields CASSLAPAGGSYTF.

This clone appeared a single time. The chain employs TRBV12-3 or TRBV12-4 and TRBJ1-2, with no clear D. The ends were cut back, 4 bases at V and 8 bases at J, with 11 bases in the middle. This CDR3 comprises 12 residues. Here the CDR3 DNA reads TGTGCCAGCAGTTGGCTTGCGGGGGGCTACACCTTC. This encodes CASSWLAGGYTF.

The rearrangement joins TRBV5-6 to TRBJ2-7; maybe TRBD2 (6 bases). CDR3 size: 14 residues. The germline gives CDR1 SGHDT, CDR2 YYEEEE. Trimming took 2 bases from V and 6 from J, leaving 15 bases between them. CDR3: CASSFPTSFSEQYF. The CDR3 nucleotides are TGTGCCAGCAGCTTCCCGACTAGTTTCTCCGAGCAGTACTTC. Together with reference TRBV5-6 and TRBJ2-7, the CDR3 gives the full variable domain: DAGVTQSPTHLIKTRGQQVTLRCSPKSGHDTVSWYQQALGQGPQFIFQYYEEEERQRGNFPDRFSGHQFPNYSSELNVNALLLGDSALYLCASSFPTSFSEQYFGPGTRLTVT.

J is TRBJ2-7 and V is TRBV7-2; D is unresolved. Trimming cost V 2 bases and J 2 bases, with 13 bases left between them. CDR1 is SGHTA, CDR2 FQGNSA, per germline. The CDR3 runs 15 residues. The CDR3 bases are TGTGCCAGCAGCTTATCCCTAAGTCCCACCTACGAGCAGTACTTC. It is translated as CASSLSLSPTYEQYF.

This chain joins TRBV6-6 and TRBJ1-5; D is perhaps TRBD1 (6 bases). V was shortened by 8 bases and J by 7 bases, with 18 bases between the two germline ends. The CDR3 runs 14 residues. Germline V lookup: CDR1 MNHNY, CDR2 SVGAGI (reference sequence). CDR3 nucleotides: TGTGCCAGCGTCCGGGACATAAATTACCAGCCCCAGCATTTT. Residues: CASVRDINYQPQHF.

The chain has TRBV15 and TRBJ1-2; D might be TRBD1 (5 bases). The CDR3 totals 14 residues. V was clipped by 0 bases and J by 7 bases, with 12 bases between them. From germline, CDR1 is LNHNV and CDR2 YYDKDF (reference sequence). The chain's CDR3 is CATSRDPGLGGYTF. DNA of the CDR3: TGTGCCACCAGCAGAGATCCAGGGCTTGGTGGCTACACCTTC.

The chain recombines TRBV7-2 with TRBJ2-7; 13 nucleotides line up with TRBD2. V lost 1 base, J lost 7 bases, and 4 bases stayed unmatched. From germline, CDR1 is SGHTA and CDR2 FQGNSA. The CDR3 extends over 15 amino acids. DNA of the CDR3: TGTGCCAGCAGCTTAGGACTAGCGGGGGGTGGGGAGCAGTACTTC. Its translation: CASSLGLAGGGEQYF.

This sequence joins TRBV5-1 and TRBJ2-7; tentative D call: TRBD1 (5 bases). V was shortened by 2 bases and J by 4 bases, with 19 bases between the two germline ends. The CDR3 spans 16 residues. The germline gives CDR1 SGHRS, CDR2 YFSETQ. CDR3 sequence: CASSFQGDTAPYEQYF. CDR3 coding DNA: TGCGCCAGCAGCTTCCAGGGTGACACAGCCCCTTACGAGCAGTACTTC.

The chain has TRBV3-1 (or the pseudogene TRBV3-2) and TRBJ1-2, with no clear D. V was clipped by 1 base and J by 6 bases, with 12 bases between them. This CDR3 comprises 14 residues. Germline V gene lookup returns CDR1 LGHDT and CDR2 YNNKEL (reference sequence). DNA of the CDR3: TGTGCCAGCAGCCAAGGCCAGGCTATCGATGGCTACACCTTC. Translated: CASSQGQAIDGYTF.

The chain has TRBV19 and TRBJ1-1; 10 bases align to TRBD1. CDR3 length equals 14 residues. The trim removed 1 base at V and 8 bases at J, leaving 4 bases unmatched. Germline lookup yields CDR1 LNHDA and CDR2 SQIVND (reference sequence). CDR3 nucleotide sequence: TGTGCCAGTAGTATAGTGGGACAGGGGACGGAAGCTTTCTTT. Protein sequence: CASSIVGQGTEAFF. Variable domain in full (rest from reference TRBV19 and TRBJ1-1): DGGITQSPKYLFRKEGQNVTLSCEQNLNHDAMYWYRQDPGQGLRLIYYSQIVNDFQKGDIAEGYSVSREKKESFPLTVTSAQKNPTAFYLCASSIVGQGTEAFFGQGTRLTVV.

The chain carries TRBV3-1 (or the pseudogene TRBV3-2) and TRBJ1-1; 7 bases line up with TRBD1. The CDR3 runs 14 residues. The germline V gene encodes CDR1 LGHDT and CDR2 YNNKEL (reference sequence). The trim removed 4 bases at V and 1 base at J, leaving 3 bases unmatched. The CDR3: CASSRGTANTEAFF. CDR3 nucleotides: TGTGCCAGCAGCCGAGGGACAGCGAACACTGAAGCTTTCTTT.

This chain uses TRBV23-1 with TRBJ1-6, with D hard to call. TRBV23-1 is marked as an open reading frame, function uncertain. V lost 2 bases to trimming and J lost 4 bases, with 15 bases between them. The CDR3 runs to 17 residues. CDR3 sequence: CASSQLRQAPYNSPLHF. CDR3 coding DNA: TGCGCCAGCAGTCAACTACGGCAGGCCCCGTATAATTCACCCCTCCACTTT.